The 3 T cell receptor beta chains given below trace back to one sample, sequenced in a study of long-term antiretroviral therapy in people with HIV. Survey-level resolution applied to immunoSEQ assay v3.0. The protocol was immunoSEQ multiplex PCR, while the TCRdb copy is restricted to in-frame clones and leaves out a portion. Of around 21,000 clones listed, 65% to 85% are singletons. Source: unsorted PBMCs, taken 1.5 years after starting antiretroviral therapy. The receptor set was obtained from a young man with HIV.

The V call is TRBV7-9, the J call TRBJ1-2, with D hard to call. Deletions cut 0 bases from V and 7 bases from J, with 15 bases between. The CDR3 extends over 15 amino acids. The germline CDR1 and CDR2 sequences are SEHNR and FQNEAQ (reference sequence). CDR3 in DNA: TGTGCCAGCAGCTTAGCTTCCATTCCTATGGCTGGCTACACCTTC. Protein: CASSLASIPMAGYTF.

The chain recombines TRBV4-2 with TRBJ2-5; 7 bases agree with TRBD2. CDR3 length equals 14 residues. The V and J ends lost 2 bases and 1 base, in that order; junction bases with no gene match: 1. CDR1 is LGHNA and CDR2 is YNFKEQ in the germline V gene. CDR3 sequence: CASSQTGGQETQYF. CDR3 coding DNA: TGTGCCAGCAGCCAAACGGGAGGCCAAGAGACCCAGTACTTC.

The V call is TRBV7-2, the J call TRBJ1-6; tentative D call: TRBD1 (6 bases). V lost 5 bases to trimming and J lost 7 bases, with 12 bases between them. This CDR3 has 14 amino acids. Germline V gene sequence: CDR1 SGHTA, CDR2 FQGNSA. The DNA for the CDR3 is TGTGCCAGCAGCCCCAGGGACACGAATTCACCCCTCCACTTT. Translation: CASSPRDTNSPLHF.